This TCR beta chain was obtained from a study of identical twins. TCRdb recomputed calls from the 5' RACE reads with MiXCR, one row per CDR3 protein. The table lists 700,000 or so distinct CDR3 sequences, approximately 9% of them singletons, with around 0.98% in the top ten. Note on this clonotype: Antigen unknown.

Findings and caveats of the study: Within beta out-of-frame sequences, the excess sharing observed between twins was weaker. It was cross-sectional statistical analysis, not following the same donors, that the conclusions relied on.

A further study also used this sample, focusing on yellow fever vaccine responses in identical twins.

The sequenced sample consisted of PBMCs. The clonotype comes from a woman aged 18-29 years in good health.

CDR3 nucleotide sequence: TGTGCCAGCAGAACGACTAGTACCTCCCGTTCCGGGGAGCTGTTTTTT. Encoded protein: CASRTTSTSRSGELFF. This chain uses TRBV12-3 or TRBV12-4 with TRBJ2-2, with D possibly matching TRBD2 (6 bases). The CDR3 has 16 residues. V was trimmed by 6 bases and J by 6 bases, leaving 20 bases between them.